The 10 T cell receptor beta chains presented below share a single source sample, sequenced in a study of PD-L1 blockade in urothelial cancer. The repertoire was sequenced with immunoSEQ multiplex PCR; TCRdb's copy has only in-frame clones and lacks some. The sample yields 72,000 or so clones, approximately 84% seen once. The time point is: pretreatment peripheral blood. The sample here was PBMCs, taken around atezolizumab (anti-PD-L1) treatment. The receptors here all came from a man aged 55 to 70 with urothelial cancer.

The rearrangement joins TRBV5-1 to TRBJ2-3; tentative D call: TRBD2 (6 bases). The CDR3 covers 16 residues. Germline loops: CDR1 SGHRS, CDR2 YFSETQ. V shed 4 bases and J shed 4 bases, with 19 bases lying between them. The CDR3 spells CASSEGPGLQADTQYF. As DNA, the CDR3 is TGCGCCAGCAGCGAAGGACCGGGACTCCAGGCAGATACGCAGTATTTT.

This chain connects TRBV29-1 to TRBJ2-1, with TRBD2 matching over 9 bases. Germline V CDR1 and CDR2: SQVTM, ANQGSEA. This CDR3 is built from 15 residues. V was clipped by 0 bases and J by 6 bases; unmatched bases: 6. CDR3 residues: CSVEDLGTSRNEQFF. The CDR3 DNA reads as TGCAGCGTTGAAGACCTCGGGACTAGCCGCAATGAGCAGTTCTTC.

The CDR3 bases are TGTGCCAGCAGCCCTCAGGCGTCGGACACCGGGGAGCTGTTTTTT. This sequence encodes CASSPQASDTGELFF. This chain connects TRBV7-3 to TRBJ2-2; D gene uncertain. The CDR3 contains 15 residues. With 5 bases removed from V and 3 bases from J, the gap between germline ends came to 13 bases. Germline CDR1 and CDR2: SGHTA and FQGTGA.

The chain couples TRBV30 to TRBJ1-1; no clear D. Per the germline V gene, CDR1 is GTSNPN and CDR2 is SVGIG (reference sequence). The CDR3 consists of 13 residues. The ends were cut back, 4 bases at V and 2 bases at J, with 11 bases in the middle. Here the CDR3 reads CAWIGGFNTEAFF. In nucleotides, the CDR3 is TGTGCCTGGATAGGCGGATTTAACACTGAAGCTTTCTTT.

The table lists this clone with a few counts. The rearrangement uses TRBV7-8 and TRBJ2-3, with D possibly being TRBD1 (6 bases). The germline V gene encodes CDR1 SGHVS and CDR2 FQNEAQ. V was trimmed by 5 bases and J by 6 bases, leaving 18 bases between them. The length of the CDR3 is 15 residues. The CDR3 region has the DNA TGTGCCAGCAGCACCTCGGCAGGGGCGGGCGATACGCAGTATTTT. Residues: CASSTSAGAGDTQYF.

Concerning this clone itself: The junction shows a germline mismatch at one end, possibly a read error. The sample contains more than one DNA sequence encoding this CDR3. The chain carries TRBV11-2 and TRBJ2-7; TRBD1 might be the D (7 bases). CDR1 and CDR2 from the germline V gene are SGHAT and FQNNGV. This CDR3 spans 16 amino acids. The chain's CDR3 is CASNLEGQTSSYEQYF. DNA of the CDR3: TGTGCTAGCAACTTGGAGGGACAGACGAGCTCCTACGAGCAGTACTTC.

The CDR3 region is CASSVRGDRLSYNEQFF. CDR3 DNA sequence: TGTGCCAGCAGCGTTCGTGGAGACAGGCTCTCCTACAATGAGCAGTTCTTC. The rearrangement uses TRBV9 and TRBJ2-1, with D possibly being TRBD1 (6 bases). The germline gives CDR1 SGDLS, CDR2 YYNGEE. The ends were cut back, 2 bases at V and 0 bases at J, with 15 bases in the middle. CDR3 length: 17 amino acids. Drawing the rest from reference TRBV9 and TRBJ2-1, the complete variable domain is DSGVTQTPKHLITATGQRVTLRCSPRSGDLSVYWYQQSLDQGLQFLIQYYNGEERAKGNILERFSAQQFPDLHSELNLSSLELGDSALYFCASSVRGDRLSYNEQFFGPGTRLTVL.

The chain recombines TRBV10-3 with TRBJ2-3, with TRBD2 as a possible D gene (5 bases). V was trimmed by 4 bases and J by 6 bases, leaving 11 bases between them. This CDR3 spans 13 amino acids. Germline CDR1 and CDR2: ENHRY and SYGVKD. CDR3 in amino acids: CAISGPAGDTQYF. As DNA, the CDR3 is TGTGCCATCAGTGGCCCCGCGGGCGATACGCAGTATTTT.

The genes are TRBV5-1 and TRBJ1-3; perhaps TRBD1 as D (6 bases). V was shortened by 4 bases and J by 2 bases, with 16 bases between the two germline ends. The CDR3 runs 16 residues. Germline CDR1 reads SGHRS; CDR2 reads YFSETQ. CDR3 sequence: CASSPDRSFAGNTIYF. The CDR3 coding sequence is TGCGCCAGCAGCCCGGACAGAAGTTTCGCTGGAAACACCATATATTTT.

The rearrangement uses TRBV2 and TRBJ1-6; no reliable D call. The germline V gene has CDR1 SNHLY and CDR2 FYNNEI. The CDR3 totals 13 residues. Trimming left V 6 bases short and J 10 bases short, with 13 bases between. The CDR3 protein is CASRIGSGSPLHF. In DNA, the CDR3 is TGTGCCAGCAGGATAGGGAGCGGATCACCCCTCCACTTT.